A single sample is the source of the 21 T cell receptor beta chains below, sequenced in a study of T cell changes during pregnancy in multiple sclerosis. Profiling relied on immunoSEQ multiplex PCR, and the TCRdb table lists in-frame clones only, not all of them. The sample has about 38,000 clones; approximately 90% are singletons. The starting material was CD8+ T cells from peripheral blood mononuclear cells, obtained in the third trimester of pregnancy. The source is a female donor with multiple sclerosis, enrolled in a pregnancy study.

This clone is medium-sized within its sample. J is TRBJ1-6 and V is TRBV6-1; TRBD1 matches 8 bases. This CDR3 has 15 residues. J was trimmed by 13 bases and V by 3 bases; bases with no gene match: 11. Germline V gene lookup returns CDR1 MNHNS and CDR2 SASEGT. The CDR3 here is CASSDEGTGTTPLHF. Here the CDR3 DNA reads TGTGCCAGCAGTGATGAGGGGACAGGAACGACGCCCCTCCACTTT.

This chain uses TRBV4-3 with TRBJ2-7; D possibly corresponds to TRBD2 (5 bases). Germline CDR1 and CDR2: LGHNA and YSLEER. This CDR3 spans 15 amino acids. Deletions cut 1 base from V and 6 bases from J, with 16 bases between. The CDR3 DNA is TGCGCCAGCAGCCAAGGATTAAGGGAGAGAGGCGAGCAGTACTTC. As protein: CASSQGLRERGEQYF.

V gene TRBV6-4 combines with J gene TRBJ2-3; 10 nucleotides agree with TRBD2. CDR1 MRHNA and CDR2 SNTAGT come from the germline V gene. The CDR3 covers 15 residues. V lost 3 bases and J lost 4; bases outside the gene matches: 4. The CDR3 DNA is TGTGCCAGCAGTGAAGTAGCGGGGGGTGCAGATACGCAGTATTTT. It yields the protein CASSEVAGGADTQYF.

The chain employs TRBV14 and TRBJ2-7, with a weak D call TRBD1 (6 bases). Deletions cut 3 bases from V and 4 bases from J, with 10 bases between. Germline CDR1 SGHDN, CDR2 FVKESK. The CDR3 extends over 13 amino acids. The CDR3 coding sequence is TGTGCCAGCAGCCACAGGGGTTCGTACGAGCAGTACTTC. Protein: CASSHRGSYEQYF.

The gene calls are TRBV21-1 and TRBJ1-6; TRBD1 is taken as the D call from the table, unchecked against the DNA. TRBV21-1 is noted as a pseudogene. The CDR3 is 16 amino acids. The CDR3 loop reads CASSILSDSNNSPLHF. The CDR3 region has the DNA TGTGCCAGCAGCATCCTTTCGGACAGCAATAATTCACCCCTCCACTTT.

This chain connects TRBV14 to TRBJ2-7; TRBD1 agrees at 7 bases. This CDR3 contains 13 residues. With V trimmed by 6 bases and J by 7 bases, 9 bases remained unmatched. In germline, CDR1 is SGHDN, CDR2 FVKESK. The CDR3 region is CASSQYARGEQYF. The CDR3 nucleotides are TGTGCCAGCAGTCAATATGCCAGGGGGGAGCAGTACTTC. Drawing the rest from reference TRBV14 and TRBJ2-7, the complete variable domain is EAGVTQFPSHSVIEKGQTVTLRCDPISGHDNLYWYRRVMGKEIKFLLHFVKESKQDESGMPNNRFLAERTGGTYSTLKVQPAELEDSGVYFCASSQYARGEQYFGPGTRLTVT.

The chain carries TRBV7-9 and TRBJ2-1, with 12 positions matching TRBD2. Trimming removed 4 bases from V and 8 bases from J; junction bases left unmatched: 12. CDR3 length equals 17 residues. The germline CDR1 and CDR2 sequences are SEHNR and FQNEAQ (reference sequence). The CDR3 is CASSSQRSSGGADEQFF. In DNA form, the CDR3 reads TGTGCCAGCAGCTCCCAACGATCTAGCGGGGGGGCAGATGAGCAGTTCTTC.

This chain links TRBV5-6 with TRBJ1-4; D is undetermined. This CDR3 is 12 amino acids long. V lost 2 bases to trimming and J lost 6 bases, with 5 bases between them. Germline CDR1 and CDR2: SGHDT and YYEEEE. This CDR3 is CASSFYDEKLFF. In DNA form, the CDR3 reads TGTGCCAGCAGCTTCTACGATGAAAAACTGTTTTTT.

The chain recombines TRBV27 with TRBJ1-2; D perhaps matches TRBD1 (6 bases). The V end was cut by 3 bases, the J end by 7 bases, with 15 bases between. The CDR3 length is 14 residues. Germline assignment: CDR1 MNHEY and CDR2 SMNVEV (reference sequence). The CDR3: CASSFVGGAGGYTF. CDR3 nucleotide sequence: TGTGCCAGCAGTTTTGTAGGGGGGGCGGGTGGCTACACCTTC.

The gene calls are TRBV9 and TRBJ2-1, with 13 bases identical to TRBD2. The trim removed 2 bases at V and 10 bases at J, leaving 12 bases unmatched. Germline V gives CDR1 SGDLS, CDR2 YYNGEE. The CDR3 loop spans 17 amino acids. The DNA of the CDR3 is TGTGCCAGCAGCGTCCACCTCACTAGCGGGGGGGCTAGGGAGCAGTTCTTC. Protein product: CASSVHLTSGGAREQFF.

V usage is TRBV5-4 and J usage is TRBJ1-2; D ambiguous. V was shortened by 0 bases and J by 2 bases, with 14 bases between the two germline ends. The germline gives CDR1 SGHNT, CDR2 YYREEE (reference sequence). The CDR3 extends over 16 amino acids. CDR3 loop: CASSLGSGGPNYGYTF. Here the CDR3 DNA reads TGTGCCAGCAGCTTGGGTTCGGGTGGTCCCAACTATGGCTACACCTTC.

The DNA of the CDR3 is TGTGCCAGCAGAAAACCTCCGGGACAGGGTAAGGATGAGCAGTTCTTC. Its translation is CASRKPPGQGKDEQFF. V gene TRBV4-2 combines with J gene TRBJ2-1; 9 nucleotides line up with TRBD1. Trimming took 6 bases from V and 8 from J; bases not matched to a gene: 14. CDR3 size: 16 residues. Germline CDR1 reads LGHNA; CDR2 reads YNFKEQ.

This clone is medium-sized by share. The chain recombines TRBV9 with TRBJ2-2; TRBD2 aligns across 11 bases. The V gene's germline CDR1 is SGDLS and CDR2 YYNGEE. The CDR3 is 18 residues long. Losses at the gene ends were 4 bases for V and 1 base for J; bases not matched to a gene: 9. CDR3 protein: CASSPDLLAGGNTGELFF. The CDR3 nucleotides read TGTGCCAGCAGCCCAGACCTGCTAGCGGGGGGGAACACCGGGGAGCTGTTTTTT.

The chain employs TRBV29-1 and TRBJ2-2, with 7 bases identical to TRBD2. With V trimmed by 4 bases and J by 4 bases, 12 bases remained unmatched. The germline CDR1 and CDR2 sequences are SQVTM and ANQGSEA. This CDR3 comprises 16 residues. The DNA of the CDR3 is TGCAGCGTTGTTTCTCCCGGGGGGTCCTTCACCGGGGAGCTGTTTTTT. As protein: CSVVSPGGSFTGELFF.

V and J are TRBV6-5 and TRBJ1-1, with a possible D match to TRBD1 (5 bases). Germline CDR1 is MNHEY and CDR2 is SVGAGI. This CDR3 is built from 15 residues. Trimming left V 6 bases short and J 2 bases short, with 16 bases between. The CDR3 is CASSPLRQSNTEAFF. In nucleotides, the CDR3 is TGTGCCAGCAGCCCCCTCAGACAGTCCAACACTGAAGCTTTCTTT.

V usage is TRBV9 and J usage is TRBJ2-2; 11 bases line up with TRBD1. CDR1 is SGDLS and CDR2 is YYNGEE in the germline V gene. This CDR3 spans 17 amino acids. V lost 2 bases to trimming and J lost 5 bases; unmatched junction nucleotides: 8. CDR3 region: CASSVYRTGGATGELFF. The CDR3 DNA follows: TGTGCCAGCAGCGTTTATCGGACAGGGGGCGCGACCGGGGAGCTGTTTTTT.

The J gene is TRBJ1-1, the V gene TRBV19; no clear D gene. CDR1 LNHDA and CDR2 SQIVND come from the germline V gene (reference sequence). This CDR3 region has 15 residues. Trimming pared 3 bases from V and 2 bases from J, leaving 13 bases between. CDR3 in DNA: TGTGCCAGTAGTATTGAACCGGGAGTTAACACTGAAGCTTTCTTT. Its protein product is CASSIEPGVNTEAFF.

The V gene is TRBV7-4, the J gene TRBJ1-1; no firm D call. Trimming removed 4 bases from V and 3 bases from J, with 9 bases in between. The CDR3 totals 13 residues. The germline gives CDR1 SGHVT, CDR2 SQSDAQ. The CDR3 sequence: CASSSGSYTEAFF. CDR3 DNA: TGTGCCAGCAGCTCCGGGAGTTACACTGAAGCTTTCTTT. The variable domain in full, completed from reference TRBV7-4 and TRBJ1-1, reads GAGVSQSPRYKVAKRGRDVALRCDSISGHVTLYWYRQTLGQGSEVLTYSQSDAQRDKSGRPSGRFSAERPERSVSTLKIQRTEQGDSAVYLCASSSGSYTEAFFGQGTRLTVV.

The J gene is TRBJ1-2, the V gene TRBV30; no reliable D call. The CDR3 runs 10 residues. The V end lost 3 bases, the J end lost 14 bases, and 13 bases lay between the germline ends. Germline V lookup: CDR1 GTSNPN, CDR2 SVGIG (reference sequence). CDR3 in DNA: TGTGCCTGGAGCCCCCCCGAGGCGACCTTC. As protein: CAWSPPEATF.

The chain's CDR3 is CASSRRTGSIGGYTF. CDR3 DNA sequence: TGCGCCAGCAGTCGACGGACAGGTTCAATCGGGGGCTACACCTTC. This chain connects TRBV23-1 to TRBJ1-2, with 7 bases matching TRBD1. TRBV23-1 is labeled an ORF, and its function is uncertain. After removal of 4 bases from V and 8 bases from J, the junction contained 13 bases not matched to a gene. This CDR3 has 15 residues.

The J gene is TRBJ1-1, the V gene TRBV20-1; D perhaps matches TRBD1 (6 bases). CDR3 length: 11 residues. Germline-derived CDR1 and CDR2 are DFQATT and SNEGSKA (reference sequence). Trimming pared 5 bases from V and 10 bases from J, leaving 14 bases between. This CDR3 is CSAGGPSAAFF. CDR3 bases: TGCAGTGCTGGGGGCCCTTCAGCAGCTTTCTTT.